Sequencing of this T cell receptor beta chain was carried out in a study of blood T cell repertoires in COVID-19. The repertoire was sequenced with immunoSEQ multiplex PCR; TCRdb's copy has only in-frame clones and lacks some. The sample yields about 74,000 clones, 88% seen once. The length of the CDR3 is 14 residues. The germline gives CDR1 SGHNT, CDR2 YYREEE (reference sequence). V was pared by 3 bases and J by 4 bases, with 2 bases of the junction left unmatched. Sequencing input: peripheral blood. The sequence came from a man in his 70s with active or convalescent COVID-19. V usage is TRBV5-4 and J usage is TRBJ2-5; 11 bases agree with TRBD1. CDR3 region: CASSWDRGVETQYF. In nucleotides, the CDR3 is TGTGCCAGCAGCTGGGACAGGGGGGTAGAGACCCAGTACTTC.